This T cell receptor beta chain was recorded in a study of blood T cell repertoires in COVID-19. This clone was seen only once. Method: immunoSEQ multiplex PCR; TCRdb's copy keeps in-frame clones and lacks some. There are tens of thousands of clones in the sample; about 87% occur only once, and more than 5.5% lies in the top ten. Input material: peripheral blood. The TCR originated in a woman aged 45-65 years with acute or convalescent COVID-19.

The CDR3, as DNA: TGTGCCAGCAGTTCCGGGGCTAGCGGGGGGCTAGGTATAGCGCAGTTCTTC. Amino acids: CASSSGASGGLGIAQFF. This rearrangement joins TRBV2 to TRBJ2-1; 11 nucleotides match TRBD2. The CDR3 length is 17 residues. Germline V gives CDR1 SNHLY, CDR2 FYNNEI. Unmatched junction bases numbered 18, after V lost 5 bases and J lost 12 bases.